This T cell receptor (beta chain) was sequenced for a study of blood T cell repertoires in COVID-19. The method was immunoSEQ multiplex PCR; TCRdb's version includes in-frame clones alone and lacks a portion of them. The repertoire consists of hundreds of thousands of clones, with 75% to 90% occurring once and the leading ten covering 1% to 1.3%. The V end lost 0 bases, the J end lost 0 bases, and 19 bases lay between the germline ends. CDR3 length equals 19 residues. From germline, CDR1 is LGHNA and CDR2 YNFKEQ. Donors in Cohort 3 counted as recovered after two negative PCRs, clearance, or symptom resolution.

The TCR originated in a man between 25 and 39 years old who had recovered from COVID-19. V usage is TRBV4-2 and J usage is TRBJ2-3; D not certain. The sequenced material came from PBMCs or T cells enriched from blood (not recorded which). The CDR3 region is CASSQEAASARISTDTQYF. The CDR3 region has the DNA TGTGCCAGCAGCCAAGAGGCAGCCAGCGCCCGTATCAGCACAGATACGCAGTATTTT.